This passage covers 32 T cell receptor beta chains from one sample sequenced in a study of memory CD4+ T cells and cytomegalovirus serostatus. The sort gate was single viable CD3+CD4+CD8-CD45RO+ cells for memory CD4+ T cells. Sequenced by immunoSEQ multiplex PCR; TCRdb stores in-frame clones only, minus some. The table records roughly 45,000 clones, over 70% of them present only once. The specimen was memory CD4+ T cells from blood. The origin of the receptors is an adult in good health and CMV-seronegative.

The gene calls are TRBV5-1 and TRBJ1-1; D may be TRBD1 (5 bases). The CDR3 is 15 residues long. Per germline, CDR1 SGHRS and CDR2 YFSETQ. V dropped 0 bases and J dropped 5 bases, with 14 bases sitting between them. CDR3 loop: CASSLAGGRGTEAFF. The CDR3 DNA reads TGCGCCAGCAGCTTGGCCGGCGGCCGGGGGACTGAAGCTTTCTTT.

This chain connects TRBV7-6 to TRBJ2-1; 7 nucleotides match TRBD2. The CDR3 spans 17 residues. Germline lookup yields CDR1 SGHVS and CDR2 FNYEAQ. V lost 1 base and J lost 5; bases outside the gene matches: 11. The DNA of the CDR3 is TGTGCCAGCAGCTTAGGGTCCGCGCTAGCGGCAAACAATGAGCAGTTCTTC. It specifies CASSLGSALAANNEQFF.

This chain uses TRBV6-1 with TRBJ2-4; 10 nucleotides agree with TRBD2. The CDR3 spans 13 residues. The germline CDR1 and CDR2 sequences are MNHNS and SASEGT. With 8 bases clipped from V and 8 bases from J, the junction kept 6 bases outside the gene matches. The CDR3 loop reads CASHSGGRDIQYF. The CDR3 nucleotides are TGTGCCAGCCATAGCGGGGGGAGGGACATTCAGTACTTC.

The CDR3 region has the DNA TGTGCCAGCAGCTTATCAGGGGGCCCTGAAGCTTTCTTT. Encoded protein: CASSLSGGPEAFF. The chain links TRBV7-9 to TRBJ1-1; 8 bases align to TRBD1. Germline CDR1 and CDR2: SEHNR and FQNEAQ (reference sequence). This CDR3 comprises 13 residues. The V segment lost 2 bases and the J segment 6 bases; nucleotides outside the gene matches: 2.

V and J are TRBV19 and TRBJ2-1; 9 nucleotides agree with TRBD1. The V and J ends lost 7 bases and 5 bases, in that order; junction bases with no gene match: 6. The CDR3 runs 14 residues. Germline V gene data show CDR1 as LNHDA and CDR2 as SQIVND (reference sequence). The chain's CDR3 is CASNSDRGNNEQFF. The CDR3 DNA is TGTGCCAGTAACTCGGACAGGGGAAACAATGAGCAGTTCTTC. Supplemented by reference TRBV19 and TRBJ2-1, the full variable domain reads DGGITQSPKYLFRKEGQNVTLSCEQNLNHDAMYWYRQDPGQGLRLIYYSQIVNDFQKGDIAEGYSVSREKKESFPLTVTSAQKNPTAFYLCASNSDRGNNEQFFGPGTRLTVL.

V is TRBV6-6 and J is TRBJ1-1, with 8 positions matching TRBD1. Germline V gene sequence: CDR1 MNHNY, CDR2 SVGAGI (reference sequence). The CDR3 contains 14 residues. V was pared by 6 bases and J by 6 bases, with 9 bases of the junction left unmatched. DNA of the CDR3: TGTGCCAGCAGATGGACAGGGTTTACCCCTGAAGCTTTCTTT. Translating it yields CASRWTGFTPEAFF.

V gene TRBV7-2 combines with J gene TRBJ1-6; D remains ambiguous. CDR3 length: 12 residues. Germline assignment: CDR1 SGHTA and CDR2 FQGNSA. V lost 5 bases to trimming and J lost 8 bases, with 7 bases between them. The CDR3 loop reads CASSHPDSPLHF. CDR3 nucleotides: TGTGCCAGCAGCCACCCGGATTCACCCCTCCACTTT.

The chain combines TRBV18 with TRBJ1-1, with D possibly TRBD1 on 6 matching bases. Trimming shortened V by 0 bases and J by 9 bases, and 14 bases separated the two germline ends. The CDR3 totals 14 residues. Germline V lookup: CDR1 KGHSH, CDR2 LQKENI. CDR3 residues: CASSPPTIGTKAFF. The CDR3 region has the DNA TGTGCCAGCTCACCACCGACGATTGGGACAAAAGCTTTCTTT.

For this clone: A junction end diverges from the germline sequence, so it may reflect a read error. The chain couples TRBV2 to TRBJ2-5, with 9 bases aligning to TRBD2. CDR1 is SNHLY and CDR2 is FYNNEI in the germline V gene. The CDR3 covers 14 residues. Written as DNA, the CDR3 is TGTGCCAGCATTGAATCAGCGGGGGGAGAGACCCAGTACTTC. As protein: CASIESAGGETQYF.

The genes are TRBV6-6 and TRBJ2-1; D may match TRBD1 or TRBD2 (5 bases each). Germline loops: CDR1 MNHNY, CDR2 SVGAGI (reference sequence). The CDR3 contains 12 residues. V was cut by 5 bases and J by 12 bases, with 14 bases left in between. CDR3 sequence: CASSRDEVGQFF. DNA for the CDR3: TGTGCCAGCAGTCGGGACGAAGTCGGGCAGTTCTTC.

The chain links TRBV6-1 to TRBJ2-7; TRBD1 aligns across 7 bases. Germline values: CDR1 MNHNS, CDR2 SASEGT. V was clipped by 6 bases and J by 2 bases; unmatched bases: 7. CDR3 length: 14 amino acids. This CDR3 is CASRFLGQTYEQYF. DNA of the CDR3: TGTGCCAGCAGATTTCTGGGACAGACCTACGAGCAGTACTTC.

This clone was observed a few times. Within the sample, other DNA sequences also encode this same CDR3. CDR3 bases: TGCAGCGTACAGGGAGCCTACGAGCAGTACTTC. Protein: CSVQGAYEQYF. The V call is TRBV29-1, the J call TRBJ2-7, with TRBD1 as a possible D gene (6 bases). Germline V gene sequence: CDR1 SQVTM, CDR2 ANQGSEA. The CDR3 has 11 residues. V gave up 6 bases and J gave up 2 bases, with 8 bases separating them.

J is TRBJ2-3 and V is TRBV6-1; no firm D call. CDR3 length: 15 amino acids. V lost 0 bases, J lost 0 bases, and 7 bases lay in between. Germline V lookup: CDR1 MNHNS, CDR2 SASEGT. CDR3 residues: CASSEAGYSTDTQYF. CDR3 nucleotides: TGTGCCAGCAGTGAAGCGGGTTACAGCACAGATACGCAGTATTTT.

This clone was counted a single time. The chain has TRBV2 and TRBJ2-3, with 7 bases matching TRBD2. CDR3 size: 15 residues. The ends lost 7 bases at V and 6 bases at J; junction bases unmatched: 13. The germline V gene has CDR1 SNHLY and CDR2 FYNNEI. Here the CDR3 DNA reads TGTGCCAGCACTACCAGGAGCGGGGCCAGCGATACGCAGTATTTT. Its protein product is CASTTRSGASDTQYF.

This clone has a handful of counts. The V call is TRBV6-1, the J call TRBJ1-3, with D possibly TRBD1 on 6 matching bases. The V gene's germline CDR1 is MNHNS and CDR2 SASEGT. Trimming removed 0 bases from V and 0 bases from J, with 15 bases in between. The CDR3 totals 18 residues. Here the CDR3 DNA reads TGTGCCAGCAGTGAAGCGGGGGGCGGAGGAAACTCTGGAAACACCATATATTTT. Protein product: CASSEAGGGGNSGNTIYF.

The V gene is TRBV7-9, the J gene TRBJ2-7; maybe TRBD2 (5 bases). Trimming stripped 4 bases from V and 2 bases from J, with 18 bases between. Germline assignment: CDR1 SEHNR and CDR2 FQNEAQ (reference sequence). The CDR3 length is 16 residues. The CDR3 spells CASSSSRRGDTYEQYF. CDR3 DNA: TGTGCCAGCAGCTCGTCCCGCCGGGGAGATACCTACGAGCAGTACTTC.

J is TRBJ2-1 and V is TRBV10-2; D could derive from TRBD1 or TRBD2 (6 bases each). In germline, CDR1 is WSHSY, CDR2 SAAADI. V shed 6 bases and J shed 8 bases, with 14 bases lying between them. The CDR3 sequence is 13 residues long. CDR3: CASRRGVYDEQFF. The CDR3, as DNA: TGCGCCAGCAGGAGGGGGGTTTACGATGAGCAGTTCTTC.

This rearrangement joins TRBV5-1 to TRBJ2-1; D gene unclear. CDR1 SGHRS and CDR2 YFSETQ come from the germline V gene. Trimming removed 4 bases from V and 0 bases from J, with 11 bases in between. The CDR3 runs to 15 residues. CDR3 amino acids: CASSLELLSYNEQFF. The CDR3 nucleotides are TGCGCCAGCAGCCTTGAGCTACTCTCCTACAATGAGCAGTTCTTC.

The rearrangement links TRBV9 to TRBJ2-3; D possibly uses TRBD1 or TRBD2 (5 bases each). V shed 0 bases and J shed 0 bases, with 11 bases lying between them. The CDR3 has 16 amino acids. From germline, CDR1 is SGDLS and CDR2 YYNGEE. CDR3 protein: CASSVAGGVSTDTQYF. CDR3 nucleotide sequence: TGTGCCAGCAGCGTAGCTGGGGGAGTAAGCACAGATACGCAGTATTTT.

Here the CDR3 DNA reads TGTGCCAGCACCCCTATCCCGGGACAGATCTATGGCTACACCTTC. This codes for CASTPIPGQIYGYTF. The chain employs TRBV9 and TRBJ1-2, with 7 bases lining up with TRBD1. Trimming removed 6 bases from V and 4 bases from J; junction bases left unmatched: 12. The CDR3 extends over 15 amino acids. Germline V lookup: CDR1 SGDLS, CDR2 YYNGEE.

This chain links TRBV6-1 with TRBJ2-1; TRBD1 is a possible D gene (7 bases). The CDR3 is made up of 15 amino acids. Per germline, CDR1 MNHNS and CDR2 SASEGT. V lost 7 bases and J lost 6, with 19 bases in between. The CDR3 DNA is TGTGCCAGCAACTATGGGCAGGGGGGACCCAATGAGCAGTTCTTC. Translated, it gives CASNYGQGGPNEQFF.

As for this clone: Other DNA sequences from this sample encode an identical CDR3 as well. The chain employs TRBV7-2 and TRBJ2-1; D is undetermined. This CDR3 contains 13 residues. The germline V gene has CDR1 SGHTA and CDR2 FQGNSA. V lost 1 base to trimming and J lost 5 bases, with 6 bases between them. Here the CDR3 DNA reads TGTGCCAGCAGCTTAGGACTTAACAATGAGCAGTTCTTC. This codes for CASSLGLNNEQFF.

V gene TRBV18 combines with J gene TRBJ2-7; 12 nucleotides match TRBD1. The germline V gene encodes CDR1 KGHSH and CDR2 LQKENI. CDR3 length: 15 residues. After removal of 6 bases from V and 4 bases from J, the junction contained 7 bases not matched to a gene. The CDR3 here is CASSPGTGGAYEQYF. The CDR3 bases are TGTGCCAGCTCCCCCGGGACAGGGGGCGCATACGAGCAGTACTTC.

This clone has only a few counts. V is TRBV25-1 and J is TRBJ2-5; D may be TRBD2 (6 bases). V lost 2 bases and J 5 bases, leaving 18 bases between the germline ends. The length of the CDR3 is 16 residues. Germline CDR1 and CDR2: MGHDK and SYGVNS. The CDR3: CASSEMGTGGWETQYF. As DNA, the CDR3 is TGTGCCAGCAGTGAAATGGGGACCGGGGGATGGGAGACCCAGTACTTC.

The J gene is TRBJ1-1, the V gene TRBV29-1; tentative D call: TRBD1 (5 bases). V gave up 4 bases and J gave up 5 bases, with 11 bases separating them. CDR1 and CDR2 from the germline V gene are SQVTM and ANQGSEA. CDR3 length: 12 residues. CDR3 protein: CSVGGAVTEAFF. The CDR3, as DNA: TGCAGCGTTGGGGGCGCGGTGACTGAAGCTTTCTTT.

The CDR3 DNA sequence: TGTGCCAGCAGCTTGAAAAGTGCCAGGGGGGATGGCTACACCTTC. Translation gives CASSLKSARGDGYTF. The J gene is TRBJ1-2, the V gene TRBV5-4; 7 bases are a match to TRBD1. The CDR3 sequence is 15 residues long. Trimming took 1 base from V and 6 from J; bases not matched to a gene: 9. Germline V gene sequence: CDR1 SGHNT, CDR2 YYREEE (reference sequence). The whole variable domain, filled in from reference TRBV5-4 and TRBJ1-2, reads ETGVTQSPTHLIKTRGQQVTLRCSSQSGHNTVSWYQQALGQGPQFIFQYYREEENGRGNFPPRFSGLQFPNYSSELNVNALELDDSALYLCASSLKSARGDGYTFGSGTRLTVV.

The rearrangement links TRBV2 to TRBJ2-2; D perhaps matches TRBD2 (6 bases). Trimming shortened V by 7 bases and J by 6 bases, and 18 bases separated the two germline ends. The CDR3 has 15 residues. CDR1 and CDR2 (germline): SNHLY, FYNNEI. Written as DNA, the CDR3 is TGTGCCAGCATCGTCGGGACTCCCGGACCCGGGGAGCTGTTTTTT. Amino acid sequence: CASIVGTPGPGELFF.

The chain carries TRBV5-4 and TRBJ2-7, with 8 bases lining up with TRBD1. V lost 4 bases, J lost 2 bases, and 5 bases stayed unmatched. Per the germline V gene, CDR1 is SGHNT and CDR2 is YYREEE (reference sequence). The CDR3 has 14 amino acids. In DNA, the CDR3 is TGTGCCAGCAGCCTGCGGACAGGGACCTACGAGCAGTACTTC. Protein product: CASSLRTGTYEQYF.

The CDR3 DNA follows: TGCGCCAGCAGCTTAATACTCGGACGGGCCTACGAGCAGTACTTC. Translation gives CASSLILGRAYEQYF. V is TRBV4-1 and J is TRBJ2-7; no reliable D call. V shed 5 bases and J shed 2 bases, with 16 bases lying between them. The germline V gene encodes CDR1 MGHRA and CDR2 YSYEKL. The CDR3 runs 15 residues.

The CDR3 loop is CASSLFAGTGEGNTIYF. The CDR3 nucleotides read TGCGCCAGCAGCTTGTTCGCCGGGACAGGGGAAGGAAACACCATATATTTT. The chain joins TRBV5-1 to TRBJ1-3; 10 bases match TRBD1. Per the germline V gene, CDR1 is SGHRS and CDR2 is YFSETQ. V lost 1 base, J lost 4 bases, and 8 bases stayed unmatched. The CDR3 is made up of 17 amino acids.

CDR3 in DNA: TGTGCCAGCAGCTTCACGTTGGGACAGCTGAACACTGAAGCTTTCTTT. As protein: CASSFTLGQLNTEAFF. The chain combines TRBV9 with TRBJ1-1; 7 bases match TRBD1. Trimming cost V 4 bases and J 0 bases; bases outside gene matches: 9. The CDR3 extends over 16 amino acids. Germline assignment: CDR1 SGDLS and CDR2 YYNGEE.

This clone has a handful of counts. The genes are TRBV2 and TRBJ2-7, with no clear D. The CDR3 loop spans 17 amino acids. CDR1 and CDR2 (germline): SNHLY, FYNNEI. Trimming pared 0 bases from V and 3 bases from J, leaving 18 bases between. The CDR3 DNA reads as TGTGCCAGCAGTGAAGCGCTTCGAAACAGAAATGGCTACGAGCAGTACTTC. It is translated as CASSEALRNRNGYEQYF.